This entry lists 28 T cell receptor beta chains sequenced from one sample in a study of blood T cell repertoires in COVID-19. The data were produced by immunoSEQ multiplex PCR, yet TCRdb's version contains in-frame clones alone and is incomplete. There are some 120,000 clones in the sample; just under 85% occur only once, and about 16% lies in the top ten. Sample: peripheral blood. These receptors all stem from a woman aged 45-60 years with acute or convalescent COVID-19.

J is TRBJ1-2 and V is TRBV5-8; 11 bases fit TRBD1. J lost 2 bases, V lost 2 bases, and 2 bases had no gene match. Germline V gene data show CDR1 as SGHTS and CDR2 as YDEGEE. The CDR3 is made up of 15 amino acids. CDR3 in amino acids: CASSFRDRGNYGYTF. The CDR3 DNA reads TGTGCCAGCAGCTTCCGGGACAGGGGGAACTATGGCTACACCTTC.

This chain connects TRBV19 to TRBJ1-5; 7 bases align to TRBD1. The length of the CDR3 is 15 residues. Germline trimming cut 4 bases from V and 0 bases from J; bases unmatched to any gene: 3. Germline values: CDR1 LNHDA, CDR2 SQIVND (reference sequence). Written as DNA, the CDR3 is TGTGCCAGTAGTAGGGGACAGTATAGCAATCAGCCCCAGCATTTT. Amino acids: CASSRGQYSNQPQHF.

This clone was seen only a few times. V usage is TRBV6-1 and J usage is TRBJ1-2, with TRBD1 matching 7 bases. From germline, CDR1 is MNHNS and CDR2 SASEGT. V gave up 1 base and J gave up 8 bases; unmatched junction bases: 13. The CDR3 is 16 amino acids. CDR3 in DNA: TGTGCCAGCAGTGAAGAAGTGAGACAGGGACATCGGGGCTACACCTTC. This encodes CASSEEVRQGHRGYTF.

Here the CDR3 reads CASSFILAGTYNEQFF. The CDR3 DNA is TGTGCCAGCAGTTTTATTCTAGCGGGGACCTACAATGAGCAGTTCTTC. The V call is TRBV28, the J call TRBJ2-1; 9 nucleotides line up with TRBD2. The V and J ends lost 3 bases and 2 bases, in that order; junction bases with no gene match: 5. There are 16 residues in the CDR3. Germline CDR1 is MDHEN and CDR2 is SYDVKM.

The chain carries TRBV5-6 and TRBJ2-7; D might be TRBD1 (5 bases). From germline, CDR1 is SGHDT and CDR2 YYEEEE. This CDR3 contains 14 residues. Trimming removed 4 bases from V and 5 bases from J, with 16 bases in between. The CDR3 DNA reads TGTGCCAGCAGCAGAACAGGTCTCCTCCACGAGCAGTACTTC. Its translation is CASSRTGLLHEQYF.

This chain joins TRBV19 and TRBJ1-4; 8 bases match TRBD1. This CDR3 has 15 amino acids. V was pared by 5 bases and J by 7 bases, with 9 bases of the junction left unmatched. Germline CDR1 and CDR2: LNHDA and SQIVND (reference sequence). CDR3 region: CASSPWTGTAEKLFF. The CDR3 DNA reads as TGTGCCAGTAGTCCCTGGACAGGGACGGCTGAAAAACTGTTTTTT.

The V call is TRBV6-5, the J call TRBJ2-7, with 12 bases that match TRBD1. V dropped 2 bases and J dropped 5; count of bases not matched to a gene: 4. Germline-derived CDR1 and CDR2 are MNHEY and SVGAGI. CDR3 length: 15 residues. CDR3 sequence: CASSYPGQGANEQYF. CDR3 DNA sequence: TGTGCCAGCAGTTACCCGGGACAGGGGGCCAACGAGCAGTACTTC.

The rearrangement uses TRBV5-1 and TRBJ2-2, with a weak D call TRBD1 (5 bases). The CDR3 is made up of 17 amino acids. The V end lost 0 bases, the J end lost 0 bases, and 12 bases lay between the germline ends. Germline values: CDR1 SGHRS, CDR2 YFSETQ. The CDR3 is CASSLEGQVPNTGELFF. In DNA form, the CDR3 reads TGCGCCAGCAGCTTGGAGGGGCAAGTTCCGAACACCGGGGAGCTGTTTTTT.

Details on this clone: This sample also contains other DNA sequences that code for the same CDR3. The chain employs TRBV18 and TRBJ2-7; 11 nucleotides match TRBD1. V shed 3 bases, J shed 1 base, and the junction held 2 bases outside the gene matches. This CDR3 has 15 residues. Germline loops: CDR1 KGHSH, CDR2 LQKENI. CDR3 nucleotide sequence: TGTGCCAGCTCACCGGGACAGGGGGGGTCCTACGAGCAGTACTTC. Its translation: CASSPGQGGSYEQYF.

The chain carries TRBV6-5 and TRBJ1-3; TRBD1 is a possible D gene (5 bases). The CDR3 loop spans 15 amino acids. The germline gives CDR1 MNHEY, CDR2 SVGAGI. With 6 bases removed from V and 0 bases from J, the gap between germline ends came to 12 bases. The DNA of the CDR3 is TGTGCCAGCAGGGACAACGCGAGCTCTGGAAACACCATATATTTT. It translates to CASRDNASSGNTIYF.

The chain has TRBV6-5 and TRBJ1-3; 9 nucleotides match TRBD1. The junction had 3 bases not matched to a gene; V was cut back by 9 bases and J by 3 bases. The length of the CDR3 is 13 residues. Germline-derived CDR1 and CDR2 are MNHEY and SVGAGI. CDR3 coding DNA: TGTGCCAGTACAGGGGGCCTTGGAAACACCATATATTTT. Translation: CASTGGLGNTIYF.

The chain recombines TRBV30 with TRBJ1-5, with D maybe TRBD1 (5 bases). Germline-derived CDR1 and CDR2 are GTSNPN and SVGIG (reference sequence). Between the trimmed V and J ends, which lost 1 base and 1 base, there was a span of 11 bases. The CDR3 extends over 15 amino acids. The CDR3 region has the DNA TGTGCCTGGAGTGCAGGGCGGGGCAGCAATCAGCCCCAGCATTTT. It is translated as CAWSAGRGSNQPQHF.

The V and J genes are TRBV27 and TRBJ2-7, with a weak D call TRBD1 (5 bases). CDR3 size: 13 residues. Germline V CDR1 and CDR2: MNHEY, SMNVEV (reference sequence). Trimming removed 6 bases at V and 3 bases at J, with 12 bases between. CDR3: CASSPGYGYEQYF. The CDR3 nucleotides read TGTGCCAGCAGCCCAGGGTACGGCTACGAGCAGTACTTC.

Regarding this clone: Its ends do not fully match the called genes, so a read error is possible. The CDR3 loop reads CASPGNGQFF. The CDR3 DNA follows: TGTGCCAGCCCAGGAAATGGGCAGTTCTTC. The chain links TRBV5-8 to TRBJ2-1; D gene uncertain. CDR3 length: 10 amino acids. Germline lookup yields CDR1 SGHTS and CDR2 YDEGEE.

V usage is TRBV7-6 and J usage is TRBJ2-2; 7 positions agree with TRBD1. This CDR3 has 15 amino acids. The ends lost 5 bases at V and 4 bases at J; junction bases unmatched: 7. Per the germline V gene, CDR1 is SGHVS and CDR2 is FNYEAQ. CDR3 protein: CASSVQGSGTGELFF. The CDR3 region has the DNA TGTGCCAGCAGCGTACAGGGGTCGGGCACCGGGGAGCTGTTTTTT.

The V gene is TRBV18, the J gene TRBJ1-5, with 8 positions matching TRBD1. Germline CDR1 KGHSH, CDR2 LQKENI. Trimming took 3 bases from V and 6 from J; bases not matched to a gene: 7. CDR3 length: 15 residues. CDR3 amino acids: CASSPSQGARQPQHF. The CDR3 DNA is TGTGCCAGCTCACCGTCTCAGGGGGCGCGTCAGCCCCAGCATTTT. The variable domain in full, with the rest retrieved from reference TRBV18 and TRBJ1-5, is NAGVMQNPRHLVRRRGQEARLRCSPMKGHSHVYWYRQLPEEGLKFMVYLQKENIIDESGMPKERFSAEFPKEGPSILRIQQVVRGDSAAYFCASSPSQGARQPQHFGDGTRLSIL.

V usage is TRBV19 and J usage is TRBJ1-5; D unresolved. V gave up 3 bases and J gave up 2 bases, with 11 bases separating them. Germline V lookup: CDR1 LNHDA, CDR2 SQIVND (reference sequence). The CDR3 spans 15 residues. For the CDR3, the DNA is TGTGCCAGTAGTATGTCCGGGGTTGGCAATCAGCCCCAGCATTTT. Protein product: CASSMSGVGNQPQHF. The full variable domain, rest sourced from reference TRBV19 and TRBJ1-5, is DGGITQSPKYLFRKEGQNVTLSCEQNLNHDAMYWYRQDPGQGLRLIYYSQIVNDFQKGDIAEGYSVSREKKESFPLTVTSAQKNPTAFYLCASSMSGVGNQPQHFGDGTRLSIL.

This rearrangement joins TRBV19 to TRBJ1-5, with 9 bases matching TRBD1. Germline CDR1 LNHDA, CDR2 SQIVND (reference sequence). Germline trimming cut 6 bases from V and 2 bases from J; bases unmatched to any gene: 5. The CDR3 sequence is 15 residues long. The CDR3 DNA sequence: TGTGCCAGTAGAAAACAGGGGGCTGGCAATCAGCCCCAGCATTTT. It is translated as CASRKQGAGNQPQHF. The full variable domain, completed using reference TRBV19 and TRBJ1-5, is DGGITQSPKYLFRKEGQNVTLSCEQNLNHDAMYWYRQDPGQGLRLIYYSQIVNDFQKGDIAEGYSVSREKKESFPLTVTSAQKNPTAFYLCASRKQGAGNQPQHFGDGTRLSIL.

This clone was counted only a few times. The CDR3 region is CASSLDGGMNTEAFF. Here the CDR3 DNA reads TGTGCCAGCAGTTTAGATGGCGGCATGAACACTGAAGCTTTCTTT. This sequence joins TRBV28 and TRBJ1-1; D is uncertain. The CDR3 contains 15 residues. The germline V and J ends were trimmed by 2 bases and 0 bases, with 10 bases remaining between them. CDR1 MDHEN and CDR2 SYDVKM come from the germline V gene.

The chain has TRBV5-1 and TRBJ1-2, with D perhaps matching TRBD1 (6 bases). Trimming stripped 1 base from V and 8 bases from J, with 21 bases between. The CDR3 has 16 amino acids. Germline V gene lookup returns CDR1 SGHRS and CDR2 YFSETQ. The CDR3 loop is CASSLTTTGLRRGYTF. The CDR3 nucleotides are TGCGCCAGCAGCTTGACAACGACAGGTCTGCGACGGGGCTACACCTTC. Together with reference TRBV5-1 and TRBJ1-2, the CDR3 gives the full variable domain: KAGVTQTPRYLIKTRGQQVTLSCSPISGHRSVSWYQQTPGQGLQFLFEYFSETQRNKGNFPGRFSGRQFSNSRSEMNVSTLELGDSALYLCASSLTTTGLRRGYTFGSGTRLTVV.

J is TRBJ2-1 and V is TRBV3-1 (or the pseudogene TRBV3-2), with 11 bases identical to TRBD2. V shed 1 base and J 5 bases; nucleotides not matched to a gene: 4. Per the germline V gene, CDR1 is LGHDT and CDR2 is YNNKEL (reference sequence). This CDR3 has 16 residues. The CDR3 DNA sequence: TGTGCCAGCAGCCAAGTGCGACTAGCGGGGAACAATGAGCAGTTCTTC. Amino acids: CASSQVRLAGNNEQFF.

The chain has TRBV6-5 and TRBJ2-7, with 11 bases aligning to TRBD2. Germline assignment: CDR1 MNHEY and CDR2 SVGAGI. V was pared by 2 bases and J by 2 bases, with 2 bases of the junction left unmatched. This CDR3 is 15 amino acids long. The CDR3 DNA sequence: TGTGCCAGCAGTTACACTAGCGGGGGTACCTACGAGCAGTACTTC. Protein product: CASSYTSGGTYEQYF.

This clone was detected once. The V gene is TRBV30, the J gene TRBJ1-2; D gene uncertain. CDR3 length: 12 residues. Germline V gives CDR1 GTSNPN, CDR2 SVGIG (reference sequence). Trimming cost V 1 base and J 1 base, with 4 bases left between them. CDR3 protein: CAWSDSNYGYTF. The CDR3 DNA is TGTGCCTGGAGTGACAGTAACTATGGCTACACCTTC.

The V and J genes are TRBV6-1 and TRBJ1-4, with D tentatively TRBD1 (5 bases). Germline-derived CDR1 and CDR2 are MNHNS and SASEGT. The V and J ends lost 1 base and 3 bases respectively, with 12 bases between them. The CDR3 covers 16 residues. DNA for the CDR3: TGTGCCAGCAGTGAAGAAGGGGCTCACCCTAATGAAAAACTGTTTTTT. Translating gives CASSEEGAHPNEKLFF.

The genes are TRBV19 and TRBJ1-5, with TRBD1 matching 9 bases. Per the germline V gene, CDR1 is LNHDA and CDR2 is SQIVND (reference sequence). The J segment lost 12 bases and the V segment lost 3 bases, leaving 12 bases of the junction unmatched. The CDR3 extends over 15 amino acids. In DNA, the CDR3 is TGTGCCAGTAGTATCCGACCGGGACAGGGTGGGGTCCAGCATTTT. It translates to CASSIRPGQGGVQHF.

A word on this clone: The junction differs from germline at one of its ends, possibly a read error. V gene TRBV6-1 combines with J gene TRBJ2-7; 7 nucleotides match TRBD2. Germline CDR1 MNHNS, CDR2 SASEGT. The CDR3 covers 13 residues. In nucleotides, the CDR3 is TGTGCCAGCAGTGAAGCGCTGGGGAGGGGCATCAGGTTC. This codes for CASSEALGRGIRF.

This rearrangement joins TRBV19 to TRBJ2-3, with 8 bases aligning to TRBD2. CDR1 is LNHDA, CDR2 SQIVND, per germline (reference sequence). The CDR3 totals 16 residues. The junction had 7 bases not matched to a gene; V was cut back by 3 bases and J by 2 bases. The DNA of the CDR3 is TGTGCCAGTAGTATCTCCAGCGGGGGAACCACAGATACGCAGTATTTT. Translation: CASSISSGGTTDTQYF.

The chain recombines TRBV6-1 with TRBJ1-2; no definite D call. V was pared by 2 bases and J by 8 bases, with 15 bases between. Germline CDR1 is MNHNS and CDR2 is SASEGT. This CDR3 has 14 amino acids. CDR3 protein: CASSEFSRVGGYTF. The CDR3 region has the DNA TGTGCCAGCAGTGAATTTTCCCGGGTTGGCGGCTACACCTTC.